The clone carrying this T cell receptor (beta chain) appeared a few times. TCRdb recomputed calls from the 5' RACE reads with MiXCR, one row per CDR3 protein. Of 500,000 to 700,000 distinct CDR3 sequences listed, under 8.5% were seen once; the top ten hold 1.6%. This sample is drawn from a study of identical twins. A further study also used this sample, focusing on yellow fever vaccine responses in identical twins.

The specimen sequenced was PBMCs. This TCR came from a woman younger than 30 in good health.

This CDR3 reads CASMGIASGNTEAFF. The CDR3 nucleotides are TGTGCCAGCATGGGAATCGCCTCAGGGAACACTGAAGCTTTCTTT. The chain links TRBV6-1 to TRBJ1-1, with D unresolved. The CDR3 runs to 15 residues. Trimming shortened V by 7 bases and J by 1 base, and 16 bases separated the two germline ends. Germline values: CDR1 MNHNS, CDR2 SASEGT.